What follows are 7 T cell receptor beta chains derived from one specimen sequenced in a study of PD-1 blockade in classical Hodgkin lymphoma. Repertoires were generated with immunoSEQ multiplex PCR, while TCRdb's copy carries only in-frame clones and drops some. Of about 22,000 clones listed, about 72% were seen once; the top ten hold 0.95% to 1.5%. As to time point: cycle 4 day 1 (C4D1), after around six weeks of nivolumab. Every patient had relapsed following autologous stem cell transplantation, and cohorts differed in brentuximab vedotin exposure. Purification of CD4+ T cells from thawed PBMCs was performed via magnetic negative selection. The source material was CD4+ T cells from blood, sampled before the fourth cycle of nivolumab. The receptors were gathered from a human donor with classical Hodgkin lymphoma.

The genes are TRBV27 and TRBJ2-3; D is possibly TRBD1 (5 bases). The CDR3 length is 14 residues. The V end lost 2 bases, the J end lost 7 bases, and 13 bases lay between the germline ends. CDR1 MNHEY and CDR2 SMNVEV come from the germline V gene (reference sequence). The DNA for the CDR3 is TGTGCCAGCAGTTTAAATAGGGGCACCCATACGCAGTATTTT. Its translation is CASSLNRGTHTQYF.

CDR3 sequence: CASSPLQGDQETQYF. CDR3 bases: TGCGCCAGCAGCCCGCTGCAGGGGGACCAAGAGACCCAGTACTTC. The chain links TRBV5-1 to TRBJ2-5, with 7 bases lining up with TRBD1. Germline V gene lookup returns CDR1 SGHRS and CDR2 YFSETQ. V lost 4 bases to trimming and J lost 0 bases; unmatched junction nucleotides: 6. This CDR3 has 15 residues.

This chain joins TRBV7-9 and TRBJ2-5; a possible D gene is TRBD2 (6 bases). The CDR3 is 13 amino acids. Between the trimmed V and J ends, which lost 6 bases and 1 base, there was a span of 9 bases. Germline V gene sequence: CDR1 SEHNR, CDR2 FQNEAQ (reference sequence). The CDR3 DNA sequence: TGTGCCAGCAGACGGAGGGTCCAAGAGACCCAGTACTTC. Its protein is CASRRRVQETQYF.

This sequence joins TRBV25-1 and TRBJ1-3; D is unclear. The germline V gene encodes CDR1 MGHDK and CDR2 SYGVNS. Trimming left V 4 bases short and J 4 bases short, with 5 bases between. The CDR3 is 12 amino acids. The CDR3 sequence is CASSVRGNTIYF. In DNA form, the CDR3 reads TGTGCCAGCAGTGTGCGGGGAAACACCATATATTTT.

The rearrangement joins TRBV6-6 to TRBJ2-7; D remains ambiguous. This CDR3 spans 16 amino acids. Trimming took 2 bases from V and 2 from J, leaving 16 bases between them. Germline CDR1 MNHNY, CDR2 SVGAGI (reference sequence). The CDR3 is CASSYKGDRGTYEQYF. DNA for the CDR3: TGTGCCAGCAGTTACAAAGGCGACCGCGGAACCTACGAGCAGTACTTC.

This chain uses TRBV19 with TRBJ2-1; 8 bases are shared with TRBD2. The CDR3 is made up of 16 amino acids. J gave up 4 bases and V 0 bases, and 5 bases lay outside the gene matches. Germline lookup yields CDR1 LNHDA and CDR2 SQIVND (reference sequence). The CDR3: CASSIEGAGEYNEQFF. The CDR3 coding sequence is TGTGCCAGTAGTATAGAAGGAGCGGGGGAATACAATGAGCAGTTCTTC.

The chain recombines TRBV30 with TRBJ1-3; no clear D gene. The germline CDR1 and CDR2 sequences are GTSNPN and SVGIG (reference sequence). The CDR3 has 14 amino acids. Trimming removed 3 bases from V and 1 base from J, with 10 bases in between. The CDR3 nucleotides read TGTGCCTGGAGGAGAGGACTGTCTGGAAACACCATATATTTT. Protein sequence: CAWRRGLSGNTIYF. Combining the CDR3 with reference TRBV30 and TRBJ1-3 gives the whole variable domain SQTIHQWPATLVQPVGSPLSLECTVEGTSNPNLYWYRQAAGRGLQLLFYSVGIGQISSEVPQNLSASRPQDRQFILSSKKLLLSDSGFYLCAWRRGLSGNTIYFGEGSWLTVV.